This T cell receptor beta chain was sequenced in a study of blood T cell repertoires in COVID-19. This clone was observed many times. The V gene's germline CDR1 is SGHTA and CDR2 FQGTGA. V was shortened by 1 base and J by 2 bases, with 7 bases between the two germline ends. The CDR3 consists of 14 residues. Assay: immunoSEQ multiplex PCR; the TCRdb copy retains only in-frame clones and omits some. The data contain 300,000 to 450,000 clones, 70% to 90% of them singletons. The source is a woman under 30 who had recovered from COVID-19. Sequencing was performed on PBMCs or T cells enriched from blood (not recorded which). The V gene is TRBV7-3, the J gene TRBJ2-3; a weak D match, TRBD2 (6 bases). The CDR3: CASSLRDSTDTQYF. The CDR3 coding sequence is TGTGCCAGCAGCTTAAGGGACTCCACAGATACGCAGTATTTT. The full variable domain, rest sourced from reference TRBV7-3 and TRBJ2-3, is GAGVSQTPSNKVTEKGKYVELRCDPISGHTALYWYRQSLGQGPEFLIYFQGTGAADDSGLPNDRFFAVRPEGSVSTLKIQRTERGDSAVYLCASSLRDSTDTQYFGPGTRLTVL.